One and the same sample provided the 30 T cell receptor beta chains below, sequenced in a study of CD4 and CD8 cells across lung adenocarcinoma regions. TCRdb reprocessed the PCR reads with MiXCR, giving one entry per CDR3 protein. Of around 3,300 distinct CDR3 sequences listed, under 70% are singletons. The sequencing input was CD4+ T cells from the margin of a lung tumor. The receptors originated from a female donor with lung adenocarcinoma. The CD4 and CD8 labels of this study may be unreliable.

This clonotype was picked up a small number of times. In DNA, the CDR3 is TGTGCCAGCAGTAAGGGACCTCAAGAGACCCAGTACTTC. It yields the protein CASSKGPQETQYF. The chain links TRBV6-1 to TRBJ2-5, with D possibly being TRBD1 or TRBD2 (5 bases each). Between the trimmed V and J ends, which lost 5 bases and 2 bases, there was a span of 9 bases. This CDR3 comprises 13 residues. The germline V gene encodes CDR1 MNHNS and CDR2 SASEGT.

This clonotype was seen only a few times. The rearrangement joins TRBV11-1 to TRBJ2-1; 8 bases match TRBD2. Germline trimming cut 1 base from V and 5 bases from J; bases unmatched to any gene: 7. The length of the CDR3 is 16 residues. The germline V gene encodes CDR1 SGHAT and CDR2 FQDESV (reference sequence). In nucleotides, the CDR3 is TGTGCCAGCAGCTTAGGTCGCGGGAGGCCCAACAATGAGCAGTTCTTC. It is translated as CASSLGRGRPNNEQFF.

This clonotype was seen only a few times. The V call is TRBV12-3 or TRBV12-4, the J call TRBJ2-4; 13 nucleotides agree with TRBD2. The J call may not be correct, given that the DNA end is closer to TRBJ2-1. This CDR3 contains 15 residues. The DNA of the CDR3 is TGTGCCAGCAGGGACCGGACTAGCGGGAGCTATGAGCAGTTCTTC. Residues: CASRDRTSGSYEQFF.

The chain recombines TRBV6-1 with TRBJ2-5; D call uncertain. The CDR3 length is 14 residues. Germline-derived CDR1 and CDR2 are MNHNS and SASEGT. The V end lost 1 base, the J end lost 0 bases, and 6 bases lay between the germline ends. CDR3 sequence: CASSEGLYQETQYF. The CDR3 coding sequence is TGTGCCAGCAGTGAAGGCCTTTACCAAGAGACCCAGTACTTC.

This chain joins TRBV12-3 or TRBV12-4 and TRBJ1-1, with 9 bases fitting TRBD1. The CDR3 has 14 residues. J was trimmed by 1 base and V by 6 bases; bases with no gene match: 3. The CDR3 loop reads CASRSDRGNTEAFF. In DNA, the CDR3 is TGTGCCAGCAGGTCGGACAGGGGGAACACTGAAGCTTTCTTT.

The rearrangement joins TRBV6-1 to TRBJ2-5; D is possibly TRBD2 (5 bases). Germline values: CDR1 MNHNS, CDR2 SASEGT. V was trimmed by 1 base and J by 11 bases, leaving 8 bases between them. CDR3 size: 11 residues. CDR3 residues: CASSEVGEQYF. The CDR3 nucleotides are TGTGCCAGCAGTGAAGTTGGGGAGCAGTACTTC.

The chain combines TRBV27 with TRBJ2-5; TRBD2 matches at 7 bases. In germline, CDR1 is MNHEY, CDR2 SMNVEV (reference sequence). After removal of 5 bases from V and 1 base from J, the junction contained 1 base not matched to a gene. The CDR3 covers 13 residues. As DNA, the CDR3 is TGTGCCAGCAGTCCTAGCGGCCAAGAGACCCAGTACTTC. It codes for CASSPSGQETQYF.

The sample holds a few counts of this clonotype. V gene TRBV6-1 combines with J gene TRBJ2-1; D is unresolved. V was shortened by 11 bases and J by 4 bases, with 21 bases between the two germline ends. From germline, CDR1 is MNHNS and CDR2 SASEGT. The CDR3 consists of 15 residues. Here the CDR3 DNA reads TGTGCCTGCGAACCTAACCTCCTAGTTTACAATGAGCAGTTCTTC. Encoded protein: CACEPNLLVYNEQFF.

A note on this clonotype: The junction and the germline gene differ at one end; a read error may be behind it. The CDR3 bases are TGTGCCAGCAGTTCGCGCGGGAGTGCCAAAGATACGCAGTATTTC. Encoded protein: CASSSRGSAKDTQYF. This chain connects TRBV27 to TRBJ2-3; TRBD2 matches at 7 bases. Per germline, CDR1 MNHEY and CDR2 SMNVEV (reference sequence). This CDR3 has 15 residues.

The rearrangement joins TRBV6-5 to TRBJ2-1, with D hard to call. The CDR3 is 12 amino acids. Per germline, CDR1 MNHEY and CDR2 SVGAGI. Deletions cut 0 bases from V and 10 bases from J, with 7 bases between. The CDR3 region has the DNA TGTGCCAGCAGTTACTCCGGAGACGAGCAGTTCTTC. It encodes CASSYSGDEQFF.

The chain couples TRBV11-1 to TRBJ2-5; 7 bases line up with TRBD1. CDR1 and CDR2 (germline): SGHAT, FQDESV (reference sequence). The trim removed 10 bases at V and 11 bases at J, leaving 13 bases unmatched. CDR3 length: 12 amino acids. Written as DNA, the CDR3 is TGTGCCACCCAGGGACAGCCGAGAGAGCAGTACTTC. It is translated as CATQGQPREQYF. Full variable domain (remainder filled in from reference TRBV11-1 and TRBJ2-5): EAEVAQSPRYKITEKSQAVAFWCDPISGHATLYWYRQILGQGPELLVQFQDESVVDDSQLPKDRFSAERLKGVDSTLKIQPAELGDSAMYLCATQGQPREQYFGPGTRLLVL.

CDR3 DNA sequence: TGTGCCAGCAGGAAGACTAGCGGGGGGGCCACGGTCCGCGAGCAGTTCTTC. It encodes CASRKTSGGATVREQFF. The rearrangement joins TRBV6-1 to TRBJ2-1, with 14 bases identical to TRBD2. The CDR3 has 17 residues. The germline V gene has CDR1 MNHNS and CDR2 SASEGT. The V and J ends lost 6 bases and 10 bases, in that order; junction bases with no gene match: 14.

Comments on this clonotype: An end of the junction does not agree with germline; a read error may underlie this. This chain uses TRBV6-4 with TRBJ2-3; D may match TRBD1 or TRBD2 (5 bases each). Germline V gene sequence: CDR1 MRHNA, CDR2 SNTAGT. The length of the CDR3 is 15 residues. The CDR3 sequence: CAGGDATRGQETQYF. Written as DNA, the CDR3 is TGTGCCGGGGGTGACGCGACCCGCGGCCAAGAGACGCAGTATTTC.

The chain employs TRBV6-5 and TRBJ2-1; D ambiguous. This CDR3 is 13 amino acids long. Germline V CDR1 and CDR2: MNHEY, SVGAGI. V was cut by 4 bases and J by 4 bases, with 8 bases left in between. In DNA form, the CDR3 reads TGTGCCAGCAGTTCGGAAAAGTACAATGAGCAGTTCTTC. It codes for CASSSEKYNEQFF.

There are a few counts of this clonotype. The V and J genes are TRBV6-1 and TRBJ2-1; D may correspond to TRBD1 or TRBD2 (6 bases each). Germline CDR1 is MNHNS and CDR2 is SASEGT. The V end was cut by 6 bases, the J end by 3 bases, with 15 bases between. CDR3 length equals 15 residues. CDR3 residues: CASSLGGGNYNEQFF. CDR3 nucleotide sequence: TGTGCCAGCAGCCTCGGGGGCGGGAACTACAATGAGCAGTTCTTC.

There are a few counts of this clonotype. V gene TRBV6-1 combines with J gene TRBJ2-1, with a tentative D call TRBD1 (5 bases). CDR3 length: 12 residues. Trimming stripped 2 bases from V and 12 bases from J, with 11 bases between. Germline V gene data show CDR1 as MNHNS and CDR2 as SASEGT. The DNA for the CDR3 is TGTGCCAGCAGTGAACAGGGTCAACGGCAGTTCTTC. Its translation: CASSEQGQRQFF.

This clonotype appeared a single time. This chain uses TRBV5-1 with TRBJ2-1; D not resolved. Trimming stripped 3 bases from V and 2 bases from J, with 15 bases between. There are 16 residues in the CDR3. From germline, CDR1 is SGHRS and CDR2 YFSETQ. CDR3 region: CASSWSVDLAYNEQFF. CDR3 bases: TGCGCCAGCAGCTGGTCCGTGGACCTCGCCTACAATGAGCAGTTCTTC.

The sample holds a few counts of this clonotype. The CDR3 spells CASSPRLGGQGRNEQFF. The CDR3 bases are TGTGCCAGCAGCCCTCGTTTAGGGGGACAGGGTAGGAATGAGCAGTTCTTC. The V and J genes are TRBV7-2 and TRBJ2-1; 9 positions match TRBD1. The length of the CDR3 is 17 residues. Per the germline V gene, CDR1 is SGHTA and CDR2 is FQGNSA. V dropped 5 bases and J dropped 7; count of bases not matched to a gene: 15. The full variable domain, its missing parts supplied by reference TRBV7-2 and TRBJ2-1, is GAGVSQSPSNKVTEKGKDVELRCDPISGHTALYWYRQSLGQGLEFLIYFQGNSAPDKSGLPSDRFSAERTGGSVSTLTIQRTQQEDSAVYLCASSPRLGGQGRNEQFFGPGTRLTVL.

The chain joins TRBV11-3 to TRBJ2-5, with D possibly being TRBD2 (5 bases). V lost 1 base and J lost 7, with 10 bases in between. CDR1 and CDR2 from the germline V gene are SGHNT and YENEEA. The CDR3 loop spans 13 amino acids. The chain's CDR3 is CASSLGRGGTQYF. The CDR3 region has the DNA TGTGCCAGCAGCTTAGGACGGGGTGGGACCCAGTACTTC. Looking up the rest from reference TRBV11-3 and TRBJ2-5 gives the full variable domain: EAGVVQSPRYKIIEKKQPVAFWCNPISGHNTLYWYLQNLGQGPELLIRYENEEAVDDSQLPKDRFSAERLKGVDSTLKIQPAELGDSAVYLCASSLGRGGTQYFGPGTRLLVL.

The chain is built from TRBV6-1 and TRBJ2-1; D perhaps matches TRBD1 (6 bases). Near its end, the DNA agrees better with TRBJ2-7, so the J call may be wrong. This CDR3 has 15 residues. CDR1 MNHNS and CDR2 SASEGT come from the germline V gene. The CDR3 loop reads CASTPQGNSLYEQYF. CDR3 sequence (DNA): TGTGCCAGCACCCCTCAGGGGAACAGCCTCTACGAGCAGTACTTC.

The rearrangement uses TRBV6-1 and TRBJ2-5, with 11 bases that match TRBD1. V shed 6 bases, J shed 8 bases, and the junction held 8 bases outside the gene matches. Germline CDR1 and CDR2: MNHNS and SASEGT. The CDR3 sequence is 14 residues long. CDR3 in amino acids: CASRTGQGVGTQYF. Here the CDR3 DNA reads TGTGCCAGCAGAACGGGACAGGGGGTGGGTACCCAGTACTTC.

The CDR3 here is CASSLAGPNSPLHF. For the CDR3, the DNA is TGTGCCAGCAGCTTAGCAGGCCCGAATTCACCCCTCCACTTT. V usage is TRBV11-3 and J usage is TRBJ1-6; D remains ambiguous. The CDR3 is 14 residues long. Germline CDR1 and CDR2: SGHNT and YENEEA. The V end was cut by 1 base, the J end by 7 bases, with 8 bases between. The entire variable domain, with the rest obtained from reference TRBV11-3 and TRBJ1-6, is as follows: EAGVVQSPRYKIIEKKQPVAFWCNPISGHNTLYWYLQNLGQGPELLIRYENEEAVDDSQLPKDRFSAERLKGVDSTLKIQPAELGDSAVYLCASSLAGPNSPLHFGNGTRLTVT.

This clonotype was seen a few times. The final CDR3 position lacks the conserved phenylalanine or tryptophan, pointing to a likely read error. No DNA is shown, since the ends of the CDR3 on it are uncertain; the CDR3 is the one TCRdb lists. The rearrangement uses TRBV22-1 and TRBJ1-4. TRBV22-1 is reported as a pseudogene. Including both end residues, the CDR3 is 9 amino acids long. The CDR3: CLGSGRAHV.

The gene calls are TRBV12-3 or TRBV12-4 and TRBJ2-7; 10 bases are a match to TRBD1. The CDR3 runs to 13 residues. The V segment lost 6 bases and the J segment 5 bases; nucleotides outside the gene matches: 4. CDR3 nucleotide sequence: TGTGCCAGCAGCCCGACAGGGGGCGACGAGCAGTACTTC. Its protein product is CASSPTGGDEQYF.

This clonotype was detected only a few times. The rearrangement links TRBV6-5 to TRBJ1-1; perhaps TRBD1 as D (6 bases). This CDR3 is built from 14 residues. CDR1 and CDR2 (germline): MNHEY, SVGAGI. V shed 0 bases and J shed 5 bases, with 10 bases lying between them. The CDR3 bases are TGTGCCAGCAGTTACTCGGGAGGGGGAACTGAAGCTTTCTTT. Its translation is CASSYSGGGTEAFF.

Written as DNA, the CDR3 is TGTGCCAGCAGAGGATGGGAAGGGGAAGAGACCCAGTACTTC. This encodes CASRGWEGEETQYF. The chain combines TRBV7-8 with TRBJ2-1, with D tentatively TRBD1 (5 bases). The J call is doubtful: the DNA matches TRBJ2-5 better. The CDR3 has 14 amino acids. Germline V gives CDR1 SGHVS, CDR2 FQNEAQ.

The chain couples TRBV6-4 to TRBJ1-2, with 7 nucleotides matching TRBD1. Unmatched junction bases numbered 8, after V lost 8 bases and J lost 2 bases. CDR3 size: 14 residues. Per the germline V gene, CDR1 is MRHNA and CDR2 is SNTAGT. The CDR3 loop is CASPPTGLNYGYTF. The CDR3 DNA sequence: TGTGCCAGCCCTCCGACAGGGTTGAACTATGGCTACACCTTC.

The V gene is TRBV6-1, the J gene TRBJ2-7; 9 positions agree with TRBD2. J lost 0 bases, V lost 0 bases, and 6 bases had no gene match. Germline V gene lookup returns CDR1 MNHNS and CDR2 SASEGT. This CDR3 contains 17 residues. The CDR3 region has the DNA TGTGCCAGCAGTGAAGCAGTGGTGACTAGCGGCTCCTACGAGCAGTACTTC. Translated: CASSEAVVTSGSYEQYF.

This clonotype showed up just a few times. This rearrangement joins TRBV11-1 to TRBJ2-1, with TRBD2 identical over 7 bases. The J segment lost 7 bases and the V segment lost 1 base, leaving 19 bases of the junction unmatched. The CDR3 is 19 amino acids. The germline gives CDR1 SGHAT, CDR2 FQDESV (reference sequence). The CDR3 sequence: CASSLGFSPSVSGLNEQFF. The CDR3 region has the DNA TGTGCCAGCAGCTTAGGGTTTAGCCCCAGCGTTAGCGGGTTGAATGAGCAGTTCTTC.

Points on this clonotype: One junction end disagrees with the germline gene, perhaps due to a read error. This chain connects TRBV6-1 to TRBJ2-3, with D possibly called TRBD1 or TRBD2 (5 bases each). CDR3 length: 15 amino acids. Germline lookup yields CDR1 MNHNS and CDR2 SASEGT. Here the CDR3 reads CASSERMGVTDTQYF. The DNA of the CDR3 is TGTGCCAGCAGTGAACGAATGGGAGTGACAGATACGCAGTATTTC.